Listed below are T cell receptor beta chains from one sample, sequenced in a study of cytomegalovirus exposure and HLA in healthy donors. TCRdb's table, derived via immunoSEQ multiplex PCR, lists solely in-frame clones and lacks some. The repertoire holds fewer than 150,000 clones, with about 80% as singletons. What was sequenced was PBMCs. These TCRs come from a man aged 25-40 years in good health. Each CDR3 is given with its conserved first and last residue. A D gene is named only where the DNA matches it firmly. Rows may omit the clone size; those that give it use once, few, many or a size class.

j_call v_call d_call clone_size cdr3_aa cdr3_nt
TRBJ2-2 TRBV4-1 NA few CASSYGGELFF TGCGCCAGCAGCTACGGGGGGGAGCTGTTTTTT
TRBJ1-1 TRBV19 TRBD1 NA CASSLSHLQGATSEAFF TGTGCCAGTAGTCTTTCCCACCTACAGGGGGCCACCAGTGAAGCTTTCTTT
TRBJ2-2 TRBV6-5 NA NA CASSFVPGDLGGELFF TGTGCCAGCAGTTTCGTCCCCGGGGATCTTGGCGGGGAGCTGTTTTTT
TRBJ2-5 TRBV7-9 TRBD2 NA CASSPPPLLAGGPGETQYF TGTGCCAGCAGCCCGCCCCCATTACTAGCGGGAGGGCCAGGGGAGACCCAGTACTTC
TRBJ2-5 TRBV7-9 TRBD2 NA CSSSTGTSVETQYF TGTTCCAGCAGCACTGGGACTAGCGTGGAGACCCAGTACTTC
TRBJ2-3 TRBV5-6 TRBD2 NA CASRIGRGVADTQYF TGTGCCAGCAGAATAGGACGGGGGGTAGCAGATACGCAGTATTTT
TRBJ2-5 TRBV6-5 TRBD2 NA CASTAGEETQYF TGTGCCAGCACTGCGGGAGAGGAGACCCAGTACTTC
TRBJ1-2 TRBV29-1 NA NA CSVAVGLDGYTF TGCAGCGTCGCCGTCGGTCTGGATGGCTACACCTTC
TRBJ2-7 TRBV5-1 TRBD2 once CASSLGGLAGTYEQYF TGCGCCAGCAGCTTGGGTGGGCTAGCGGGCACCTACGAGCAGTACTTC
TRBJ2-7 TRBV5-1 TRBD2 few CASSLPSGRSGEQYF TGCGCCAGCAGCCTCCCTAGCGGGAGATCAGGCGAGCAGTACTTC
TRBJ2-6 TRBV9 NA NA CASSVGGLGANVLTF TGTGCCAGCAGCGTAGGAGGCCTTGGGGCCAACGTCCTGACTTTC
TRBJ2-1 TRBV6-1 NA NA CASSVMGGIITDFYNEQFF TGTGCCAGCAGTGTAATGGGCGGGATCATAACTGACTTCTACAATGAGCAGTTCTTC
TRBJ2-7 TRBV6-5 NA NA CASRVGSPYEQYF TGTGCCAGCAGGGTGGGCAGCCCCTACGAGCAGTACTTC
TRBJ2-1 TRBV18 TRBD1 NA CASSPMGQQGSGNEQFF TGTGCCAGCTCACCAATGGGACAGCAGGGGAGTGGCAATGAGCAGTTCTTC
TRBJ2-7 TRBV29-1 NA NA CSVRGGTGGEQYF TGCAGCGTGCGGGGGGGGACAGGAGGCGAGCAGTACTTC
TRBJ1-3 TRBV5-4 NA once CASSLGQGKDGNTIYF TGTGCCAGCAGCTTAGGGCAGGGGAAAGACGGAAACACCATATATTTT
TRBJ1-2 TRBV16 TRBD1 NA CASSPRDRGLYGYTF TGTGCCAGCAGCCCCCGGGACAGGGGGCTTTATGGCTACACCTTC
TRBJ2-7 TRBV6-1 NA NA CASSGQGYEQYF TGTGCCAGCAGTGGCCAGGGCTACGAGCAGTACTTC
TRBJ2-7 TRBV2 TRBD1 once CASAGTGAYEQYF TGTGCCAGTGCCGGGACAGGGGCCTACGAGCAGTACTTC
TRBJ2-2 TRBV7-2 TRBD2 few CASSPREGGELFF TGTGCCAGCAGCCCTCGGGAGGGCGGGGAGCTGTTTTTT
TRBJ2-1 TRBV7-7 NA NA CASSPNKYNEQFF TGTGCTAGCAGCCCAAACAAATACAATGAGCAGTTCTTC
TRBJ2-7 TRBV5-1 TRBD2 NA CASSPGLAGVEQYF TGCGCCAGCAGCCCGGGACTAGCGGGAGTCGAGCAGTACTTC
TRBJ1-3 TRBV4-3 NA NA CASSQTGASFSGNTIYF TGCGCCAGCAGCCAAACAGGCGCCTCTTTCTCTGGAAACACCATATATTTT
TRBJ2-3 TRBV7-8 NA few CASSYGGAGRTDTQYF TGTGCCAGCAGCTATGGGGGGGCGGGACGCACAGATACGCAGTATTTT
TRBJ2-5 TRBV7-9 NA NA CASSFQEGPQYF TGTGCCAGCAGCTTTCAGGAGGGGCCCCAGTACTTC
TRBJ1-4 TRBV7-3 TRBD1 NA CATYRDRGPTNEKLFF TGTGCCACCTACAGGGACAGAGGACCAACTAATGAAAAACTGTTTTTT
TRBJ2-5 TRBV5-8 NA NA CASSLGRGGWLQETQYF TGTGCCAGCAGCCTGGGTCGCGGCGGGTGGCTTCAAGAGACCCAGTACTTC
TRBJ1-1 TRBV18 TRBD1 NA CASSPGQGTNTEAFF TGTGCCAGCTCACCCGGACAGGGGACGAACACTGAAGCTTTCTTT
TRBJ2-1 TRBV9 NA NA CASSVDRANEQFF TGTGCCAGCAGCGTAGACAGGGCGAATGAGCAGTTCTTC
TRBJ2-1 TRBV27 TRBD2 NA CASSFPSGGRNEQFF TGTGCCAGCAGTTTCCCCTCGGGAGGGCGGAATGAGCAGTTCTTC
TRBJ2-1 TRBV7-3 TRBD2 NA CASSYPGTSGKGGKQFF TGTGCCAGCAGCTATCCCGGGACTAGCGGGAAGGGTGGCAAGCAGTTCTTC
TRBJ2-1 TRBV10-2 TRBD2 NA CASSGTISGSKNEQFF TGCGCCAGCAGTGGGACAATTAGCGGGAGCAAAAATGAGCAGTTCTTC
TRBJ2-7 TRBV11-2 NA few CASSLVGAGEYEQYF TGTGCCAGCAGCTTAGTGGGGGCCGGTGAATACGAGCAGTACTTC
TRBJ2-1 TRBV7-9 NA NA CASRYRDSYNEQFF TGTGCCAGCAGATACCGGGACTCTTACAATGAGCAGTTCTTC
TRBJ2-7 TRBV5-6 NA NA CASSARGKPTYEQYF TGTGCCAGCAGCGCCAGGGGCAAGCCAACCTACGAGCAGTACTTC
TRBJ1-1 TRBV6-5 TRBD1 NA CASTNDRAAFF TGTGCCAGCACCAACGACAGGGCGGCTTTCTTT
TRBJ2-5 TRBV9 TRBD2 NA CASSVATASGSDETQYF TGTGCCAGCAGCGTAGCTACGGCTAGCGGGAGTGATGAGACCCAGTACTTC
TRBJ1-2 TRBV11-2 TRBD1 NA CASSLDQTGLNGYTF TGTGCCAGCAGCTTAGACCAGACAGGGCTGAATGGCTACACCTTC
TRBJ2-7 TRBV4-1 TRBD2 NA CASSPPYSGRDEQYF TGCGCCAGCAGCCCTCCCTATAGCGGGAGGGACGAGCAGTACTTC
TRBJ2-7 TRBV19 TRBD1 NA CATADRETTYEQYF TGTGCCACTGCGGACAGGGAAACTACCTACGAGCAGTACTTC
TRBJ2-7 TRBV25-1 TRBD1 NA CASSASGTGFHEQYF TGTGCCAGCAGTGCCTCCGGGACAGGGTTCCACGAGCAGTACTTC
TRBJ2-7 TRBV7-9 NA NA CASSLGADTTYEQYF TGTGCCAGCAGCTTAGGGGCCGACACGACCTACGAGCAGTACTTC
TRBJ2-5 TRBV30 NA NA CAWSSPNYRGQETQYF TGTGCCTGGAGTTCTCCTAACTATAGGGGCCAAGAGACCCAGTACTTC
TRBJ2-1 TRBV19 TRBD2 NA CASSSGRAWNEQFF TGTGCCAGTAGTAGCGGGAGGGCCTGGAATGAGCAGTTCTTC
TRBJ2-5 TRBV5-1 TRBD2 NA CASSFRQRGPGETQYF TGCGCCAGCAGCTTCCGACAGCGGGGCCCCGGGGAGACCCAGTACTTC